This TCR beta chain appears in the sequencing data of a study of identical twins. Unique molecular identifiers were in the cDNA, with template-switch universal primer binding. TCRdb independently ran MiXCR on the 5' RACE reads; one entry per CDR3 protein. The sample has 690,000 or so distinct CDR3 sequences, 8.6% seen once. This clonotype was detected a few times. The target antigen is unknown. Germline loops: CDR1 ENHRY, CDR2 SYGVKD. This CDR3 has 13 amino acids. The V and J ends lost 7 bases and 7 bases respectively, with 17 bases between them. Whole-study findings and limits: Among beta out-of-frame sequences, excess sharing between twins appeared weaker. Insertions were reduced in abundant cord blood beta clonotypes but not in memory repertoires. Zero-insertion findings could be partly confounded by invariant cells (MAIT and iNKT cells).

These same records also appear under a second study, on yellow fever vaccine responses in identical twins.

Sequenced: PBMCs. This TCR came from a woman aged 18 to 35 in good health. The J gene is TRBJ2-7, the V gene TRBV10-3; D might be TRBD1 (7 bases). The CDR3: CAIKTTGAGEQYF. For the CDR3, the DNA is TGTGCCATCAAAACAACAGGGGCGGGAGAGCAGTACTTC.